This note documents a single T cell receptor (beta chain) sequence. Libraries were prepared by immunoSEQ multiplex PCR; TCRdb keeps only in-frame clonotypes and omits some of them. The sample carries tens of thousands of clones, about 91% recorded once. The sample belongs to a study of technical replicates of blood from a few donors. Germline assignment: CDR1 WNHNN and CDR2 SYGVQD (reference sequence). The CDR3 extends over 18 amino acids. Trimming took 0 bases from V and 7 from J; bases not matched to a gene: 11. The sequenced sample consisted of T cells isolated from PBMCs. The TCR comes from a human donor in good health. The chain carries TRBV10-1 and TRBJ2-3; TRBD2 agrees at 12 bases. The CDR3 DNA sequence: TGCGCCAGCAGTGAGTCGGGACTAGCGGGCCTGATCCCGAATACGCAGTATTTT. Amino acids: CASSESGLAGLIPNTQYF.